The 24 T cell receptor beta chains below come from one sample, sequenced in a study of sequential checkpoint blockade in melanoma. Generated by immunoSEQ multiplex PCR, the TCRdb table keeps only in-frame clones and is missing some. The sample carries around 20,000 clones, around three fifths recorded once. The treatment is: randomized to nivolumab then ipilimumab (arm A) or the reverse (arm B). The sample was CD8+ T cells sorted from blood (inferred from file names), taken from a patient given nivolumab and ipilimumab in sequence. The origin of the receptors is a human donor with melanoma.

The V call is TRBV11-2, the J call TRBJ2-7, with D perhaps matching TRBD2 (6 bases). Germline CDR1 reads SGHAT; CDR2 reads FQNNGV. The length of the CDR3 is 16 residues. V dropped 0 bases and J dropped 4 bases, with 16 bases sitting between them. In DNA, the CDR3 is TGTGCCAGCAGCTTAGATCTCACGGGAGCTGGATACGAGCAGTACTTC. Protein: CASSLDLTGAGYEQYF.

J is TRBJ2-1 and V is TRBV27, with TRBD2 as a possible D gene (5 bases). Germline V gene data show CDR1 as MNHEY and CDR2 as SMNVEV (reference sequence). The CDR3 is 18 amino acids. Trimming pared 2 bases from V and 3 bases from J, leaving 20 bases between. The CDR3 sequence: CASSLSPSSWGSYNEQFF. CDR3 in DNA: TGTGCCAGCAGTTTAAGCCCTAGCTCATGGGGAAGCTACAATGAGCAGTTCTTC.

This chain connects TRBV6-1 to TRBJ2-1, with D unresolved. CDR3 length equals 17 residues. Trimming cost V 0 bases and J 4 bases, with 16 bases left between them. Germline V gives CDR1 MNHNS, CDR2 SASEGT. CDR3 in amino acids: CASSEAPLVAIYNEQFF. Written as DNA, the CDR3 is TGTGCCAGCAGTGAAGCCCCTCTAGTAGCTATTTACAATGAGCAGTTCTTC.

The chain carries TRBV5-5 and TRBJ2-2; 13 nucleotides line up with TRBD2. The CDR3 is made up of 18 amino acids. Losses at the gene ends were 3 bases for V and 6 bases for J; bases not matched to a gene: 11. Germline-derived CDR1 and CDR2 are SGHKS and YYEKEE (reference sequence). CDR3 sequence reads: CASSSSGLAGEGSGELFF. The CDR3 bases are TGTGCCAGCAGCTCCTCCGGACTAGCGGGGGAAGGGTCCGGGGAGCTGTTTTTT.

V and J are TRBV5-4 and TRBJ1-5; D perhaps matches TRBD1 (5 bases). This CDR3 contains 18 residues. The V gene's germline CDR1 is SGHNT and CDR2 YYREEE (reference sequence). Trimming removed 4 bases at V and 0 bases at J, with 20 bases between. Written as DNA, the CDR3 is TGTGCCAGCAGCCAAGGGGCTACTTGGGGGGATAGCAATCAGCCCCAGCATTTT. Translation: CASSQGATWGDSNQPQHF.

V gene TRBV19 combines with J gene TRBJ2-5; 8 positions match TRBD2. The trim removed 5 bases at V and 1 base at J, leaving 6 bases unmatched. This CDR3 region has 15 residues. Germline assignment: CDR1 LNHDA and CDR2 SQIVND (reference sequence). The CDR3 here is CASSSGTRVQETQYF. In DNA form, the CDR3 reads TGTGCCAGTAGTTCCGGGACTAGGGTCCAAGAGACCCAGTACTTC.

V usage is TRBV18 and J usage is TRBJ2-1, with TRBD1 matching 7 bases. The CDR3 covers 17 residues. Germline loops: CDR1 KGHSH, CDR2 LQKENI. Trimming removed 2 bases from V and 7 bases from J; junction bases left unmatched: 14. CDR3 bases: TGTGCCAGCTCACCATCGTCGGGACAGTCGATCCAAAATGAGCAGTTCTTC. Translating gives CASSPSSGQSIQNEQFF.

The CDR3 region is CASTYSLAPTDTQYF. CDR3 DNA sequence: TGTGCCAGCACCTACTCACTAGCGCCCACAGATACGCAGTATTTT. The J gene is TRBJ2-3, the V gene TRBV7-9, with TRBD2 matching over 7 bases. CDR1 is SEHNR and CDR2 is FQNEAQ in the germline V gene (reference sequence). CDR3 length equals 15 residues. J gave up 2 bases and V 7 bases, and 9 bases lay outside the gene matches. Drawing the rest from reference TRBV7-9 and TRBJ2-3, the complete variable domain is DTGVSQNPRHKITKRGQNVTFRCDPISEHNRLYWYRQTLGQGPEFLTYFQNEAQLEKSRLLSDRFSAERPKGSFSTLEIQRTEQGDSAMYLCASTYSLAPTDTQYFGPGTRLTVL.

The V call is TRBV7-8, the J call TRBJ2-7, with TRBD2 matching over 9 bases. There are 17 residues in the CDR3. CDR1 and CDR2 from the germline V gene are SGHVS and FQNEAQ. V was pared by 5 bases and J by 4 bases, with 15 bases of the junction left unmatched. The CDR3: CASSHSRTSDTGYEQYF. The CDR3 DNA reads as TGTGCCAGCAGCCATAGCCGGACTAGCGATACCGGGTACGAGCAGTACTTC. Complete variable domain (other parts from reference TRBV7-8 and TRBJ2-7): GAGVSQSPRYKVAKRGQDVALRCDPISGHVSLFWYQQALGQGPEFLTYFQNEAQLDKSGLPSDRFFAERPEGSVSTLKIQRTQQEDSAVYLCASSHSRTSDTGYEQYFGPGTRLTVT.

The chain is built from TRBV6-1 and TRBJ2-7; D might be TRBD1 (5 bases). The V end was cut by 5 bases, the J end by 1 base, with 9 bases between. The length of the CDR3 is 13 residues. Germline CDR1 is MNHNS and CDR2 is SASEGT. The chain's CDR3 is CASSQGQSYEQYF. The CDR3 region has the DNA TGTGCCAGCAGTCAAGGACAATCCTACGAGCAGTACTTC.

V usage is TRBV5-6 and J usage is TRBJ2-3, with 7 bases lining up with TRBD1. The trim removed 1 base at V and 4 bases at J, leaving 6 bases unmatched. Looked up from germline, CDR1 is SGHDT and CDR2 is YYEEEE. This CDR3 contains 15 residues. The CDR3 spells CASSLPQDRADTQYF. The CDR3, as DNA: TGTGCCAGCAGCTTGCCCCAAGACAGGGCAGATACGCAGTATTTT. The full variable domain, its missing parts supplied by reference TRBV5-6 and TRBJ2-3, is DAGVTQSPTHLIKTRGQQVTLRCSPKSGHDTVSWYQQALGQGPQFIFQYYEEEERQRGNFPDRFSGHQFPNYSSELNVNALLLGDSALYLCASSLPQDRADTQYFGPGTRLTVL.

The V and J genes are TRBV28 and TRBJ1-1, with TRBD1 matching over 11 bases. This CDR3 comprises 14 residues. V lost 4 bases to trimming and J lost 4 bases; unmatched junction nucleotides: 2. Germline assignment: CDR1 MDHEN and CDR2 SYDVKM. CDR3 loop: CASSYGTGGTEAFF. The CDR3, as DNA: TGTGCCAGCAGTTACGGGACAGGGGGCACTGAAGCTTTCTTT. The full variable domain, its missing parts supplied by reference TRBV28 and TRBJ1-1, is DVKVTQSSRYLVKRTGEKVFLECVQDMDHENMFWYRQDPGLGLRLIYFSYDVKMKEKGDIPEGYSVSREKKERFSLILESASTNQTSMYLCASSYGTGGTEAFFGQGTRLTVV.

By proportion, this clone is medium-sized. CDR3 nucleotides: TGTGCCAGTAGGGACTGGACGTCCGAAGCTTTCTTT. The encoded protein is CASRDWTSEAFF. This chain uses TRBV19 with TRBJ1-1; D uncertain. This CDR3 is 12 amino acids long. V was cut by 6 bases and J by 8 bases, with 13 bases left in between. Germline loops: CDR1 LNHDA, CDR2 SQIVND (reference sequence).

The chain joins TRBV7-8 to TRBJ2-7; D may correspond to TRBD1 or TRBD2 (7 bases each). Germline CDR1 SGHVS, CDR2 FQNEAQ. Trimming pared 4 bases from V and 3 bases from J, leaving 16 bases between. The CDR3 runs 15 residues. The CDR3 bases are TGTGCCAGCAGCTCAGCGGGACAGCTTAACTACGAGCAGTACTTC. It codes for CASSSAGQLNYEQYF.

V and J are TRBV29-1 and TRBJ2-3; the match to TRBD2 covers 7 bases. V lost 1 base to trimming and J lost 9 bases; unmatched junction nucleotides: 10. The CDR3 length is 14 residues. Per the germline V gene, CDR1 is SQVTM and CDR2 is ANQGSEA. In nucleotides, the CDR3 is TGCAGCGTTGAAGGACTGGCCTGGGGGGGGACGCAGTATTTT. The encoded protein is CSVEGLAWGGTQYF.

This clone ranks as medium-sized (0.01 to 0.1%). The V call is TRBV19, the J call TRBJ1-1; 10 bases are shared with TRBD1. The CDR3 is made up of 14 amino acids. Germline loops: CDR1 LNHDA, CDR2 SQIVND (reference sequence). With 3 bases clipped from V and 5 bases from J, the junction kept 3 bases outside the gene matches. CDR3 sequence reads: CASSMVDRGTEAFF. In DNA form, the CDR3 reads TGTGCCAGTAGTATGGTGGACAGGGGGACTGAAGCTTTCTTT. Based on the CDR3 plus reference TRBV19 and TRBJ1-1, the full variable domain is DGGITQSPKYLFRKEGQNVTLSCEQNLNHDAMYWYRQDPGQGLRLIYYSQIVNDFQKGDIAEGYSVSREKKESFPLTVTSAQKNPTAFYLCASSMVDRGTEAFFGQGTRLTVV.

The CDR3 bases are TGTGCCAGCAGCGTAGGCTCAGGGATCAATGAGCAGTTCTTC. Protein sequence: CASSVGSGINEQFF. This chain connects TRBV9 to TRBJ2-1, with a tentative D call TRBD1 (5 bases). This CDR3 has 14 amino acids. Trimming cost V 0 bases and J 6 bases, with 10 bases left between them. Germline V gene lookup returns CDR1 SGDLS and CDR2 YYNGEE.

This clone was counted only a few times. The chain links TRBV27 to TRBJ2-2; tentative D call: TRBD1 (5 bases). The CDR3 length is 14 residues. V dropped 11 bases and J dropped 4 bases, with 17 bases sitting between them. The germline V gene encodes CDR1 MNHEY and CDR2 SMNVEV (reference sequence). The CDR3 protein is CAARSGASTGELFF. CDR3 nucleotides: TGTGCCGCTCGGAGTGGGGCGAGCACCGGGGAGCTGTTTTTT.

The chain combines TRBV27 with TRBJ2-7; the match to TRBD1 covers 11 bases. J was trimmed by 6 bases and V by 5 bases; bases with no gene match: 12. This CDR3 is built from 16 residues. The germline CDR1 and CDR2 sequences are MNHEY and SMNVEV (reference sequence). The CDR3 bases are TGTGCCAGCAGTCTCCTCGGACAGGGGGCTCTTTTCGAGCAGTACTTC. This codes for CASSLLGQGALFEQYF.

This clone is medium-sized in the sample. The gene calls are TRBV9 and TRBJ2-7; D is uncertain. Between the trimmed V and J ends, which lost 3 bases and 0 bases, there was a span of 7 bases. This CDR3 comprises 13 residues. In germline, CDR1 is SGDLS, CDR2 YYNGEE. CDR3 coding DNA: TGTGCCAGCAGCGACACGTACTCCTACGAGCAGTACTTC. The encoded protein is CASSDTYSYEQYF.

This clone was seen more than once but under ten times. V is TRBV10-3 and J is TRBJ1-2; 11 bases align to TRBD1. CDR1 and CDR2 from the germline V gene are ENHRY and SYGVKD. CDR3 length: 13 residues. V shed 7 bases and J 4 bases; nucleotides not matched to a gene: 2. For the CDR3, the DNA is TGTGCCATCACCGGGACAGGGGGCTATGGCTACACCTTC. Its translation: CAITGTGGYGYTF.

The V call is TRBV9, the J call TRBJ2-7; TRBD1 agrees at 10 bases. V dropped 3 bases and J dropped 5; count of bases not matched to a gene: 5. From germline, CDR1 is SGDLS and CDR2 YYNGEE. The CDR3 consists of 14 residues. The CDR3 spells CASSATGGRHEQYF. As DNA, the CDR3 is TGTGCCAGCAGCGCGACAGGGGGCCGCCACGAGCAGTACTTC.

The CDR3 region is CASSLEVARGVTYEQYF. The CDR3 region has the DNA TGTGCCAGCAGCTTAGAAGTGGCGCGGGGGGTAACCTACGAGCAGTACTTC. The genes are TRBV7-6 and TRBJ2-7, with 8 bases fitting TRBD2. Per germline, CDR1 SGHVS and CDR2 FNYEAQ. This CDR3 is 17 amino acids long. With V trimmed by 1 base and J by 2 bases, 10 bases remained unmatched.

The chain recombines TRBV11-3 with TRBJ2-1, with D hard to call. Per the germline V gene, CDR1 is SGHNT and CDR2 is YENEEA. This CDR3 has 12 amino acids. Trimming shortened V by 1 base and J by 9 bases, and 7 bases separated the two germline ends. CDR3 region: CASSLGDGEQFF. CDR3 sequence (DNA): TGTGCCAGCAGCTTAGGAGATGGTGAGCAGTTCTTC.